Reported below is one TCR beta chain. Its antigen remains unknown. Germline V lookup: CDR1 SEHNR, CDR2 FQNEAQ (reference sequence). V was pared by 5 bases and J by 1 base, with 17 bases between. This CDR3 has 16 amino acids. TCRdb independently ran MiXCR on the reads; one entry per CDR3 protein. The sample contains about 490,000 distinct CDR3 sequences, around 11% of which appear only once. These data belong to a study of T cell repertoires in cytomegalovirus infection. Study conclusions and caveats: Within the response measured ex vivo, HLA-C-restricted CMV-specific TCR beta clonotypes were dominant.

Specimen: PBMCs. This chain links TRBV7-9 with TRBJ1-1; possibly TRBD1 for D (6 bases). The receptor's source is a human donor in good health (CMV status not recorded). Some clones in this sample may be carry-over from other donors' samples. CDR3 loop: CASSRTEENKNTEAFF. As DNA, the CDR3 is TGTGCCAGCAGCCGGACAGAAGAAAATAAGAACACTGAAGCTTTCTTT.